This T cell receptor (beta chain) was identified in a study of STAT3 mutations in large granular lymphocyte leukemia (dated by TCRdb to between 2018 and 2021). In the study overall: In roughly half of the longitudinally sequenced T-LGLL patients, canonical activating STAT3 mutations were detected. More than half of T-LGLL patients received one or more immunosuppressive therapy regimens, with hematologic response in 40% of those treated. Patients with T-cell large granular lymphocyte leukemia underwent serial deep sequencing of TCRbeta CDR3 and STAT3 to reconstruct clonal hierarchy and dynamics. As controls within the study, a couple of patients with natural killer LGL leukemia were also sequenced longitudinally. On average, sequencing was done at around 4 time points per patient, with the number of samplings ranging from 2 to 8. Some 18 representative T-LGLL cases were selected from an initial cohort of approximately 210 LGL patients for longitudinal TCRbeta and STAT3 sequencing.

The same DNA, extracted from blood mononuclear cells, served for both the TCR sequencing and the STAT3 sequencing. From the germline V gene (reference sequence), CDR1 is GTSNPN and CDR2 is SVGIG. V and J are truncated by 5 bases and 5 bases respectively, leaving an intervening sequence of 24 bases. From the cysteine up to the phenylalanine, the CDR3 has a length of 16 residues. Kept here is only the CDR3 DNA, which spans 48 bases and is read in frame from base 1. What the work shows at the level of the full study, not this receptor alone: The linking of therapy response to changes in TCR clonal burden was complicated by variable intervals between samplings and differing treatment regimens. TCR clonotype switching after therapy was seen in about 35% of the 18 patients, with all newly emerging clones being STAT3 wild type. At least one immunodominant TCRbeta clonotype was identified in every T-LGLL patient, and multiple immunodominant subclonotypes were identified in about half of the T-LGLL patients. Because no samples were available when a clone first appeared, clonal expansion was inferred from samplings taken at other points. Because codominant clonotypes persisted in some patients, a small but highly pathogenic clone may have been missed. In several patients, dominant TCR clone burden exceeded STAT3 mutant burden, suggesting STAT3 mutation arose secondarily within a pre-expanded clone.

TCRbeta libraries were sequenced on an Illumina MiSeq, averaging roughly 40,000 productive templates per sample. Multiplex PCR amplification was used to generate TCRbeta CDR3 libraries with the immunoSEQ assay. As for the original processing: Repertoire diversity was calculated as previously defined, with values near 0 taken to indicate extremely monoclonal samples. In its TCRdb copy, this immuneACCESS table keeps in-frame sequences only and misses some clones. Where compared with another copy, unresolved V genes explain less than half of these, and the others have no known cause. V and J calls and clone size are those listed in that table; D and trimming were worked out from the DNA. This sample lists approximately 5,200 clones; approximately 51% were detected once. Of the sample, 58% falls within the top ten clones. Turning to this clone: Its antigen is not yet known. Base qualities are not recorded, but no much larger clone differs from it by a single base.

In this chain, TRBV30 is recombined with TRBJ2-5, with the D call perhaps TRBD1 or TRBD2, as 6 bases match in each case. The sequenced sample consisted of peripheral blood mononuclear cells. The receptor comes from a woman aged 70-85 years with T-cell large granular lymphocyte leukemia. Some clones in this sample may be carry-over from other donors' samples. The age is the age at diagnosis. The DNA is TGTGCCTGGGGTCAGGCCCGGGGGCAAGCGAGGGAGACCCAGTACTTC. It specifies CAWGQARGQARETQYF.